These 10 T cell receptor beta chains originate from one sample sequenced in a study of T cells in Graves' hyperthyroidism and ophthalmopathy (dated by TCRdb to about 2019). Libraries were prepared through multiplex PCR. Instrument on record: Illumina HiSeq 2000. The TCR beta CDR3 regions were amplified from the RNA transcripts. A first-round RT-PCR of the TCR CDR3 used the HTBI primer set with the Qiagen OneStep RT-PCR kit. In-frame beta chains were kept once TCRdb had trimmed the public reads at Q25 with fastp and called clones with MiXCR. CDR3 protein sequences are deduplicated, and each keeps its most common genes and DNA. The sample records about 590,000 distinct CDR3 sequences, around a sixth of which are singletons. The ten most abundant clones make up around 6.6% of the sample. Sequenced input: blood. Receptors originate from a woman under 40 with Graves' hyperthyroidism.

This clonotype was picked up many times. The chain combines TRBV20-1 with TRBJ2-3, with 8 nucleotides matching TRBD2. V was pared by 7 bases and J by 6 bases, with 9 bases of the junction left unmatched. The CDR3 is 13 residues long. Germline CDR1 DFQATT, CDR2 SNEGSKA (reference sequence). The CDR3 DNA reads TGCAGTGTTTGGCGGGAGGTTAGGGATACGCAGTATTTT. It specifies CSVWREVRDTQYF.

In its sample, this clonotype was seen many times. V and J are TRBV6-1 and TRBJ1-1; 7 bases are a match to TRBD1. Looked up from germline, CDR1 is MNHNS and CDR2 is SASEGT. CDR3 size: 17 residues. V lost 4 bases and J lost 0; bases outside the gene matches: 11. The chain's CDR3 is CASSARTGSLMNTEAFF. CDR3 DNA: TGTGCCAGCAGTGCGAGGACAGGCAGCCTCATGAACACTGAAGCTTTCTTT.

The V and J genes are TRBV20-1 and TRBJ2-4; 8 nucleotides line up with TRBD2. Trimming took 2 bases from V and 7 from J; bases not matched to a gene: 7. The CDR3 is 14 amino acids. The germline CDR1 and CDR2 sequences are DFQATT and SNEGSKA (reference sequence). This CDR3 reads CSARSGSRWNIQYF. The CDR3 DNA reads TGCAGTGCTAGAAGCGGGAGTCGGTGGAACATTCAGTACTTC.

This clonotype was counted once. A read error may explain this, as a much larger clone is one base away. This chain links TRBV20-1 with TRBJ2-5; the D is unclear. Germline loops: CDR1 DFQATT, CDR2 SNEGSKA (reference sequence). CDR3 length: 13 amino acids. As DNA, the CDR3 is TGCAATGCTAGGGTCCAGGCCCAAGAGACCCAGTACTTC. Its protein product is CNARVQAQETQYF.

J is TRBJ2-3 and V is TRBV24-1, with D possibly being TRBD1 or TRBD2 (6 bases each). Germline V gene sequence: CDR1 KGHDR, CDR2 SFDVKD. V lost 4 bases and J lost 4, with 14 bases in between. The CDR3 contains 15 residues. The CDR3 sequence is CATSDGGSGSDTQYF. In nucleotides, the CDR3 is TGTGCCACCAGTGACGGGGGCTCGGGTTCAGATACGCAGTATTTT.

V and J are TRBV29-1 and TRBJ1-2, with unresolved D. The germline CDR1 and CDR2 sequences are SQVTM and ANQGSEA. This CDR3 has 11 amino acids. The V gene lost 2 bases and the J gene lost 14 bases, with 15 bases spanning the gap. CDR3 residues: CSVETIRLGTF. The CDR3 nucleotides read TGCAGCGTTGAAACTATCCGACTTGGGACCTTC.

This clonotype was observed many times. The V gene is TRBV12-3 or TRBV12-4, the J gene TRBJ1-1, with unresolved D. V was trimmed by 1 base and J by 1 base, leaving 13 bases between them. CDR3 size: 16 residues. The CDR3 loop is CASSLGVLMGNTEAFF. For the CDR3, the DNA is TGTGCCAGCAGTTTAGGGGTACTGATGGGGAACACTGAAGCTTTCTTT.

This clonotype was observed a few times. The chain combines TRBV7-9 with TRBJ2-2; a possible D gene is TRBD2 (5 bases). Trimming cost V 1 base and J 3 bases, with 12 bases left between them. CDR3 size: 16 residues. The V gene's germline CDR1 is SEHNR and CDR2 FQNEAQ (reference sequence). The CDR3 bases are TGTGCCAGCAGCTTAGATGTACTAGAATACACCGGGGAGCTGTTTTTT. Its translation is CASSLDVLEYTGELFF.

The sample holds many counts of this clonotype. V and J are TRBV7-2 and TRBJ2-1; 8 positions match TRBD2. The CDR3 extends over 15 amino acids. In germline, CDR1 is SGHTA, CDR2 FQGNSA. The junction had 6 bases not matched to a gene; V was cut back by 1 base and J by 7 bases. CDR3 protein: CASSLDGLAENEQFF. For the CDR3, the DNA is TGTGCCAGCAGCTTAGATGGACTAGCTGAGAATGAGCAGTTCTTC.

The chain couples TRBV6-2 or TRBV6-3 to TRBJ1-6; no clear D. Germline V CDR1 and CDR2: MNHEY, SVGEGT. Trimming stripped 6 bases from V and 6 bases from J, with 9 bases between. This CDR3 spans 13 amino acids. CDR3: CASSRTANSPLHF. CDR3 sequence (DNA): TGTGCCAGCAGCCGGACGGCTAATTCACCCCTCCACTTT.